The T cell receptor (beta chain) under discussion was sequenced for a study of cytomegalovirus exposure and HLA in healthy donors. Study-level information: The platform used for the 95 to 150 validation repertoires matched that of the roughly 720 first-cohort repertoires, a later analysis reported. Study outcomes and limitations: The study flagged around 150 TCR beta chains as cytomegalovirus-associated.

Repertoires were generated with immunoSEQ multiplex PCR, while TCRdb's copy carries only in-frame clones and drops some. The sample carries approximately 98,000 clones, under 97% recorded once. Trimming cost V 5 bases and J 0 bases; bases outside gene matches: 4. The CDR3 is made up of 15 amino acids. CDR1 and CDR2 from the germline V gene are MNHEY and SMNVEV (reference sequence). Remarks on this clone: The antigen is not known.

This rearrangement joins TRBV27 to TRBJ2-3; TRBD1 matches at 8 bases. Specimen: PBMCs. This TCR was sampled from a woman aged 18 to 35 in good health and CMV-seronegative. The CDR3 nucleotides read TGTGCCAGCAGTCGACAGGGGATAAGCACAGATACGCAGTATTTT. Translation: CASSRQGISTDTQYF.